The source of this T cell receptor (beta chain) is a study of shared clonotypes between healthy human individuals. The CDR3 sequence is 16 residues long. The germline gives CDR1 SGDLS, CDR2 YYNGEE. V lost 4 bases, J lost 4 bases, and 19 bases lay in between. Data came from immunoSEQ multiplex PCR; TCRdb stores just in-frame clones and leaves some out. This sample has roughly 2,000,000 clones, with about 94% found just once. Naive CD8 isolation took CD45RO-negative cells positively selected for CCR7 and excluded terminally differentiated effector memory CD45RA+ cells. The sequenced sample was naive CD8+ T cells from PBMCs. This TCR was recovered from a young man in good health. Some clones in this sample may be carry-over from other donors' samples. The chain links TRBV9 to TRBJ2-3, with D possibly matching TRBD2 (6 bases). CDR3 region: CASSPTRGAWPDTQYF. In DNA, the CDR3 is TGTGCCAGCAGCCCAACGCGCGGGGCATGGCCAGATACGCAGTATTTT.